These 3 T cell receptor beta chains share one sample of origin, sequenced in a study of T cell changes during pregnancy in multiple sclerosis. The protocol was immunoSEQ multiplex PCR, while the TCRdb copy is restricted to in-frame clones and leaves out a portion. This sample carries roughly 62,000 clones, 89% of them seen once, and the ten largest clones take 2.5%. Material: peripheral blood, obtained in the first trimester of pregnancy. The receptors stem from a female donor with multiple sclerosis, enrolled in a pregnancy study.

V gene TRBV6-6 combines with J gene TRBJ1-4; a weak D match, TRBD1 (6 bases). Trimming pared 2 bases from V and 4 bases from J, leaving 11 bases between. Germline V gives CDR1 MNHNY, CDR2 SVGAGI (reference sequence). This CDR3 comprises 15 residues. DNA of the CDR3: TGTGCCAGCAGTTACAATACAGGGAGTAATGAAAAACTGTTTTTT. Translated, it gives CASSYNTGSNEKLFF.

The count of this clone is one. The rearrangement joins TRBV6-6 to TRBJ1-4, with unresolved D. Between the trimmed V and J ends, which lost 8 bases and 7 bases, there was a span of 17 bases. Germline CDR1 MNHNY, CDR2 SVGAGI (reference sequence). CDR3 length: 14 residues. CDR3 coding DNA: TGTGCCAGCCAAGCCTCGAGAACCACTGAAAAACTGTTTTTT. Amino acids: CASQASRTTEKLFF.

The V call is TRBV27, the J call TRBJ2-1; D remains ambiguous. Germline V gene lookup returns CDR1 MNHEY and CDR2 SMNVEV (reference sequence). The CDR3 extends over 13 amino acids. The germline V and J ends were trimmed by 2 bases and 9 bases, with 11 bases remaining between them. CDR3 residues: CASSLIPPGEQFF. CDR3 coding DNA: TGTGCCAGCAGTTTAATCCCCCCCGGTGAGCAGTTCTTC.